These T cell receptor beta chains were read from a single sample in a study of blood T cell repertoires in COVID-19. Here immunoSEQ multiplex PCR was the method, and the copy in TCRdb shows in-frame clones only, minus some. This sample has hundreds of thousands of clones, with around 87% found just once. The sample consisted of PBMCs or T cells enriched from blood (not recorded which). These receptors were obtained from a woman in her 30s with acute COVID-19. Each CDR3 is given with its conserved first and last residue. A D gene is named only where the DNA matches it firmly. Clone size is shown for a subset of rows, as once, few, many or a class of expanded clone.

D,V,length,size,J,DNA,CDR3
TRBD1,TRBV11-2,13,.,TRBJ2-7,TGTGCCAGCAGCCCGGACAGGCCCTACGAGCAGTACTTC,CASSPDRPYEQYF
TRBD2,TRBV3-1/TRBV3-2,15,few,TRBJ2-3,TGTGCCAGCAGCCAAACCGGGACTAGCGCAGATACGCAGTATTTT,CASSQTGTSADTQYF
.,TRBV5-1,13,.,TRBJ2-7,TGCGCCAGCAGCTTGGACGACAGGTACGAGCAGTACTTC,CASSLDDRYEQYF
TRBD1,TRBV19,16,.,TRBJ1-5,TGTGCCAGTAGGGGACAGGGGGGCTATAGCAATCAGCCCCAGCATTTT,CASRGQGGYSNQPQHF
.,TRBV12-3/TRBV12-4,12,.,TRBJ2-3,TGTGCCAGCAGTTTACGGGTAGATACGCAGTATTTT,CASSLRVDTQYF
.,TRBV28,11,.,TRBJ1-2,TGTGCCAGCAGTCTCTTCCATGGCTACACCTTC,CASSLFHGYTF
.,TRBV19,12,.,TRBJ1-1,TGTGCCAGTAGTTCTTCGTCCACTGAAGCTTTCTTT,CASSSSSTEAFF
.,TRBV7-9,15,.,TRBJ2-1,TGTGCCAGCAGCTTACCGAAACAGTCTTACAATGAGCAGTTCTTC,CASSLPKQSYNEQFF
.,TRBV5-6,13,once,TRBJ2-7,TGTGCCAGCAGCCCAAAGCGGACCTACGAGCAGTACTTC,CASSPKRTYEQYF
TRBD2,TRBV7-2,14,.,TRBJ2-7,TGTGCCAGCAGACGCACGGGAGGGAGACACGAGCAGTACTTC,CASRRTGGRHEQYF
.,TRBV28,14,.,TRBJ1-5,TGTGCCAGCAGTTCTGGGGGCAGCAATCAGCCCCAGCATTTT,CASSSGGSNQPQHF
TRBD1,TRBV6-5,15,.,TRBJ1-1,TGTGCCAGCAGAGCTCCGGGACAGGGGGACACTGAAGCTTTCTTT,CASRAPGQGDTEAFF
TRBD1,TRBV7-9,12,.,TRBJ2-7,TGTGCCAGCAGGTACGACAGGGGCGAGCAGTACTTC,CASRYDRGEQYF
TRBD1,TRBV19,13,.,TRBJ1-5,TGTGCCACGAATGACAGGGATCATCAGCCCCAGCATTTT,CATNDRDHQPQHF
.,TRBV7-9,13,once,TRBJ2-7,TGTGCCAGCAGACGGGACACCGTCTACGAGCAGTACTTC,CASRRDTVYEQYF
.,TRBV9,14,.,TRBJ2-3,TGTGCCAGCAGCGTAGGGACTGGCACAGATACGCAGTATTTT,CASSVGTGTDTQYF
.,TRBV7-9,16,.,TRBJ2-3,TGTGCCAGCAGCTTAGCGCTTGGGGGGTCCACAGATACGCAGTATTTT,CASSLALGGSTDTQYF
.,TRBV5-4,15,.,TRBJ2-3,TGTGCCAGCAGCTTGGGGCCAGGGTCCACAGATACGCAGTATTTT,CASSLGPGSTDTQYF
.,TRBV9,16,.,TRBJ2-4,TGTGCCAGCAGCGACGACCTTAGCGTGGCCAAAAACATTCAGTACTTC,CASSDDLSVAKNIQYF
TRBD1,TRBV7-2,16,few,TRBJ1-3,TGTGCCAGCAGTCGGACAGGGGGCTCCTCTGGAAACACCATATATTTT,CASSRTGGSSGNTIYF
TRBD2,TRBV2,13,.,TRBJ2-7,TGTGCCAGCAGTAGCGGCCTGGGGGGGGAGCAGTACTTC,CASSSGLGGEQYF
.,TRBV6-5,13,.,TRBJ1-4,TGTGCCAGCAGCCCCCAGGCAGATGAAAAACTGTTTTTT,CASSPQADEKLFF
.,TRBV27,16,.,TRBJ1-6,TGTGCCAGCAGTTTAGGGTCAGGGATCCGATTCAGGCCCCTCCACTTT,CASSLGSGIRFRPLHF
.,TRBV7-9,13,.,TRBJ2-3,TGTGCCAGCAGGATCAGGGTCACAGATACGCAGTATTTT,CASRIRVTDTQYF
TRBD1,TRBV7-2,14,once,TRBJ2-5,TGTGCCAGCAGCTCGAACAGGGGGGAAGAGACCCAGTACTTC,CASSSNRGEETQYF
TRBD2,TRBV4-3,16,few,TRBJ2-2,TGCGCCAGCAGCCACGGTAGCGGGAGTGGCACCGGGGAGCTGTTTTTT,CASSHGSGSGTGELFF
.,TRBV4-3,13,.,TRBJ1-1,TGCGCCAGCAGCCAGGGCGGGTTGTCTGAAGCTTTCTTT,CASSQGGLSEAFF
.,TRBV4-1,13,.,TRBJ2-7,TGCGCCAGCAGCCCTGGCAGGGAAGGTGAGCAGTACTTC,CASSPGREGEQYF
.,TRBV28,14,.,TRBJ2-2,TGTGCCAGCAGTAAACTAGCAAACACCGGGGAGCTGTTTTTT,CASSKLANTGELFF
.,TRBV11-2,14,.,TRBJ2-7,TGTGCCAGCAGCTTAGACCCAGTCTCCTACGAGCAGTACTTC,CASSLDPVSYEQYF
TRBD1,TRBV2,15,few,TRBJ1-5,TGTGCCAGCAGTGACGGACAGGGGAGCAATCAGCCCCAGCATTTT,CASSDGQGSNQPQHF
TRBD1,TRBV2,12,.,TRBJ1-1,TGTGCCAGCTGGACAGGGGGCCCCGAAGCTTTCTTT,CASWTGGPEAFF
.,TRBV2,14,.,TRBJ2-1,TGTGCCAGCAGTGATCTAGAGTCCTACAATGAGCAGTTCTTC,CASSDLESYNEQFF
.,TRBV18,15,.,TRBJ1-2,TGTGCCAGCTCACCACCGTCCGTTTGGCTTGGTGGCTACACCTTC,CASSPPSVWLGGYTF
.,TRBV18,16,.,TRBJ1-6,TGTGCCAGCTCTTGGACAGCGAGCTCCTATAATTCACCCCTCCACTTT,CASSWTASSYNSPLHF
.,TRBV12-3/TRBV12-4,12,.,TRBJ2-3,TGTGCCAGCAGTTTGTACTCAGATACGCAGTATTTT,CASSLYSDTQYF
TRBD1,TRBV6-5,15,once,TRBJ2-1,TGTGCCAGCAGTAACCGGGACAGGGAGTACAATGAGCAGTTCTTC,CASSNRDREYNEQFF
TRBD1,TRBV18,17,.,TRBJ1-3,TGTGCCAGCTCACCGTGGGGACAGGGAAGCTCTGGAAACACCATATATTTT,CASSPWGQGSSGNTIYF
TRBD1,TRBV5-4,16,once,TRBJ2-5,TGTGCCAGCAGCTCCGGGACAGGGGGCAGGGAAGAGACCCAGTACTTC,CASSSGTGGREETQYF
.,TRBV6-2/TRBV6-3,15,.,TRBJ2-5,TGTGCCAGCAGTTACGATTCATCGGGGCAAGAGACCCAGTACTTC,CASSYDSSGQETQYF
TRBD2,TRBV7-3,17,.,TRBJ2-3,TGTGCCAGCAGCTTAGATGGAGCGGGGGGTCCCTCAGATACGCAGTATTTT,CASSLDGAGGPSDTQYF
TRBD2,TRBV5-1,18,.,TRBJ2-5,TGCGCCAGCAGCTTTTGGAACTCCGGGACTAGCGGACAAGAGACCCAGTACTTC,CASSFWNSGTSGQETQYF